Listed below are T cell receptor beta chains from one sample, sequenced in a study of cytomegalovirus exposure and HLA in healthy donors. Only in-frame clones appear in the TCRdb table, and some are missing; sequencing was by immunoSEQ multiplex PCR. The data show under 200,000 clones, with approximately 74% seen just once and 2.8% held by the top ten. Sequencing was carried out using PBMCs. These receptors were obtained from a woman in her 30s in good health and CMV-seronegative. CDR3s include the opening cysteine and the closing phenylalanine or tryptophan. A D gene is named only where the DNA matches it firmly. Expanded clones are given a class, and other clones once, few, many or no size at all.

v_call	j_call	d_call	clone_size	cdr3_nt	cdr3_aa
TRBV7-6	TRBJ2-7	.	.	TGTGCCAGCAGCTTAGCCCATTATGGAGGCTACGAGCAGTACTTC	CASSLAHYGGYEQYF
TRBV7-6	TRBJ2-3	.	.	TGTGCCAGCAGCTTAGGTGTGCGGAGAGATACGCAGTATTTT	CASSLGVRRDTQYF
TRBV19	TRBJ2-7	.	.	TGTGCCAGTTCCCAACCGGGACAAGACTACGAGCAGTACTTC	CASSQPGQDYEQYF
TRBV9	TRBJ1-1	TRBD1	.	TGTGCCAGCAGCGCCAGAGACAGGGGTTGGACTGAAGCTTTCTTT	CASSARDRGWTEAFF
TRBV30	TRBJ1-1	TRBD1	.	TGTGCCTGGGGACAGGCTAACACTGAAGCTTTCTTT	CAWGQANTEAFF
TRBV28	TRBJ1-1	TRBD1	.	TGTGCCAGCAGTTTTAGCGACAGGGTGACTGAAGCTTTCTTT	CASSFSDRVTEAFF
TRBV5-4	TRBJ2-3	TRBD2	few	TGTGCCAGCAGCTTGGGGGGACTAGCCACAGATACGCAGTATTTT	CASSLGGLATDTQYF
TRBV6-6	TRBJ2-7	.	once	TGTGCCAGCACCGGGACAAGAGAGTACGAGCAGTACTTC	CASTGTREYEQYF
TRBV30	TRBJ2-7	TRBD1	.	TGTGCCTGGTCCGACAGGGGCTACGAGCAGTACTTC	CAWSDRGYEQYF
TRBV29-1	TRBJ2-7	.	.	TGCAGCGTTAGGAGAACCTACGAGCAGTACTTC	CSVRRTYEQYF
TRBV4-2	TRBJ2-3	TRBD2	.	TGTGCCAGCAGCCAATTCGGGACTAGAGAGAGCACAGATACGCAGTATTTT	CASSQFGTRESTDTQYF
TRBV2	TRBJ2-2	.	.	TGTGCCAGCACGGACAGCAACACCGGGGAGCTGTTTTTT	CASTDSNTGELFF
TRBV6-6	TRBJ2-7	.	.	TGTGCCAGCAGTTACGAGGTCTACGAGCAGTACTTC	CASSYEVYEQYF
TRBV15	TRBJ1-1	.	few	TGTGCCACCAGCAGAGGAAGAACAGGGACTGAAGCTTTCTTT	CATSRGRTGTEAFF
TRBV7-3	TRBJ2-5	.	.	TGTGCCAGCAGCTTAAACGGGGAAGGGACCCAGTACTTC	CASSLNGEGTQYF
TRBV7-2	TRBJ2-1	.	.	TGTGCCAGCAGCTTAGTTCCGGACATGAGATACAATGAGCAGTTCTTC	CASSLVPDMRYNEQFF
TRBV5-5	TRBJ1-3	.	.	TGTGCCAGCACAGTACCATCTGGAAACACCATATATTTT	CASTVPSGNTIYF
TRBV6-5	TRBJ1-3	TRBD1	few	TGTGCCAGCAGTTCCTACCGGACAGGGAGAAACACCATATATTTT	CASSSYRTGRNTIYF
TRBV4-2	TRBJ2-5	TRBD1	.	TGTGCCAGCGGACGGGACAGCCAAGAGACCCAGTACTTC	CASGRDSQETQYF
TRBV9	TRBJ2-2	.	few	TGTGCCAGCAGCACAGGACAAGCCGGGGAGCTGTTTTTT	CASSTGQAGELFF
TRBV28	TRBJ2-7	TRBD2	.	TGTGCCGGCTCCGGGACTAGCCCACGGGGGTACGAGCAGTACTTC	CAGSGTSPRGYEQYF
TRBV9	TRBJ1-6	TRBD1	.	TGTGCCAGCAGCGTAGCTACAGGGGGAGGGTTTAATTCACCCCTCCACTTT	CASSVATGGGFNSPLHF
TRBV19	TRBJ2-6	.	medium-sized	TGTGCCAGTAGGTATAAATCTGGGGCCAACGTCCTGACTTTC	CASRYKSGANVLTF
TRBV7-2	TRBJ2-7	TRBD2	.	TGTGCCAGCAGCTTAGGGTGGGTCGGCGGGGGATCCTACGAGCAGTACTTC	CASSLGWVGGGSYEQYF
TRBV19	TRBJ1-1	.	.	TGTGCCACCTCCCGAGGGTCCACCCCTGAAGCTTTCTTT	CATSRGSTPEAFF
TRBV15	TRBJ2-7	.	.	TGTGCCACCAGCAACGAAAATCATAGAAGGGGGAGAAGTTACGAGCAGTACTTC	CATSNENHRRGRSYEQYF
TRBV28	TRBJ2-3	TRBD1	.	TGTGCCAGCAGTCCACAGGGGACCCATACGCAGTATTTT	CASSPQGTHTQYF
TRBV4-2	TRBJ2-6	TRBD1	.	TGTGCCAGCAGCCAATTGGGACAGGGCCAAACTGGGGCCAACGTCCTGACTTTC	CASSQLGQGQTGANVLTF
TRBV9	TRBJ1-3	.	.	TGTGCCAGCGGGCGTGACTCTGGAAACACCATATATTTT	CASGRDSGNTIYF
TRBV7-6	TRBJ2-7	.	once	TGTGCCAGCAGCCAAGGACTCTACGAGCAGTACTTC	CASSQGLYEQYF
TRBV28	TRBJ2-7	TRBD1	.	TGTGCCAGCAGCCCAGGCGCAACAGGGGCCTACGAGCAGTACTTC	CASSPGATGAYEQYF
TRBV7-7	TRBJ2-5	TRBD1	.	TGTGCTAGCAGCTCGACAGGGGGATGGGAGACCCAGTACTTC	CASSSTGGWETQYF
TRBV7-2	TRBJ2-5	.	.	TGTGCCAGCAGCCCTCGGATCGGGGAGACCCAGTACTTC	CASSPRIGETQYF
TRBV29-1	TRBJ2-3	TRBD2	.	TGCAGCGTTGTCGGGGGGTGGGACACAGATACGCAGTATTTT	CSVVGGWDTDTQYF
TRBV10-3	TRBJ2-1	TRBD2	.	TGTGCCATCAGGGCCTGGCTAGCGGGAGTAAGCTCCTACAATGAGCAGTTCTTC	CAIRAWLAGVSSYNEQFF
TRBV6-6	TRBJ2-3	TRBD2	.	TGTGCCAGCAGTTACTTTAGCGGGGTAGAAACAGATACGCAGTATTTT	CASSYFSGVETDTQYF
TRBV27	TRBJ2-3	.	.	TGTGCCAGCAGTTTATACAGTGGGAGCACAGATACGCAGTATTTT	CASSLYSGSTDTQYF
TRBV7-9	TRBJ2-7	.	.	TGTGCCAGCAGCTTAGAGTTGTGGGGGCTTAGCTCCTACGAGCAGTACTTC	CASSLELWGLSSYEQYF
TRBV2	TRBJ2-7	.	.	TGTGCCAGCAGTGATCCTACGGCCTACGAGCAGTACTTC	CASSDPTAYEQYF
TRBV6-5	TRBJ1-3	TRBD1	few	TGTGCCAGCAGTCCCCAGGGGGATGGAAACACCATATATTTT	CASSPQGDGNTIYF